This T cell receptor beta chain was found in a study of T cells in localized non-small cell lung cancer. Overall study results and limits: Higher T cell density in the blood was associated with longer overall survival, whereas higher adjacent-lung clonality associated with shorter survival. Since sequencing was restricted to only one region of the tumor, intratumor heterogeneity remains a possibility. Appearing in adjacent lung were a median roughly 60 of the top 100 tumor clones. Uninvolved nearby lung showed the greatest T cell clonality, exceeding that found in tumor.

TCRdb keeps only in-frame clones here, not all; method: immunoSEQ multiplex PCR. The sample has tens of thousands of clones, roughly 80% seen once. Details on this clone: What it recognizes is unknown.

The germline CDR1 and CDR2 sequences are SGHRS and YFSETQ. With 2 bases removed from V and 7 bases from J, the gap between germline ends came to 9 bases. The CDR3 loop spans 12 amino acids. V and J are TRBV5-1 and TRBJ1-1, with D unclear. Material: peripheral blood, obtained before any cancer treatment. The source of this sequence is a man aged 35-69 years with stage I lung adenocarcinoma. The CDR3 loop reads CASSFLDGEAFF. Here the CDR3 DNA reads TGCGCCAGCAGCTTTTTGGACGGTGAAGCTTTCTTT.